The present TCR beta chain was sequenced within a study of OX40 agonist ivuxolimab in advanced cancers. In the study overall: There were three patients with partial responses, one having hepatocellular carcinoma and two cutaneous melanoma.

Blood was sampled at baseline, cycle 4 day 1, and cycle 7 day 1. As for this clone: What it binds is not known.

Study-level results: CD8+ T cells showed, on average, more clonal expansion than CD4+ cells. Doses of 0.1 to 3.0 mg/kg were accompanied by clonal expansion of CD4+ and CD8+ blood T cells by week 6.

TCRdb keeps only in-frame clones here, not all; method: immunoSEQ multiplex PCR. The data show more than 85,000 clones, roughly 88% seen once. The CDR3 consists of 14 residues. The germline gives CDR1 MDHEN, CDR2 SYDVKM. The V and J ends lost 6 bases and 2 bases respectively, with 11 bases between them. The clonotype was recovered from an adult with an advanced solid tumor such as melanoma, head and neck, liver or kidney cancer. The sequencing used CD4+ or CD8+ T cells sorted from blood, collected in a trial of the OX40 agonist ivuxolimab. The rearrangement links TRBV28 to TRBJ1-5; possible D gene TRBD1, 5 bases. The CDR3 reads CASRTRQRNQPQHF. CDR3 nucleotide sequence: TGTGCCAGCAGGACTAGACAGCGCAATCAGCCCCAGCATTTT.